Each of the 6 T cell receptor beta chains below was sequenced from the same sample in a study of neurological immune-mediated disorders. Each CDR3 protein is one row after TCRdb ran MiXCR on the 5' RACE reads. The sample holds some 38,000 distinct CDR3 sequences, less than 3.5% seen once. Time point here: longitudinal time-point 1 (baseline). Material for sequencing was PBMCs. These receptors originate from a woman between 55 and 75 years old with multiple sclerosis.

As to this clonotype: A read error is possible here, since a much larger clone lies one base away. This chain uses TRBV18 with TRBJ2-7; D might be TRBD2 (6 bases). Trimming took off 0 bases at V and 7 bases at J, with 13 bases between the two ends. The CDR3 has 14 residues. Germline assignment: CDR1 KGHSH and CDR2 LQKENI. The CDR3 bases are TGTGCCAGCTCACCACCGGCGTCGGGGGAAGAGCAGTACTTC. The encoded protein is CASSPPASGEEQYF.

This clonotype was counted many times. V gene TRBV5-1 combines with J gene TRBJ1-1, with D perhaps TRBD1 (6 bases). The ends were cut back, 4 bases at V and 3 bases at J, with 16 bases in the middle. The germline gives CDR1 SGHRS, CDR2 YFSETQ. The CDR3 has 15 amino acids. CDR3 sequence (DNA): TGCGCCAGCAGCCTGGGCCAAGGGGGAGACACTGAAGCTTTCTTT. It is translated as CASSLGQGGDTEAFF.

This clonotype was detected ten times or more. The chain joins TRBV28 to TRBJ2-5, with D maybe TRBD1 (6 bases). There are 16 residues in the CDR3. V lost 4 bases to trimming and J lost 3 bases, with 18 bases between them. Germline CDR1 is MDHEN and CDR2 is SYDVKM. The CDR3 spells CASSSSRTARKETQYF. The CDR3, as DNA: TGTGCCAGCAGTTCCTCTCGGACAGCCAGAAAAGAGACCCAGTACTTC.

The sample holds many counts of this clonotype. The genes are TRBV7-9 and TRBJ2-5; maybe TRBD2 (5 bases). CDR1 is SEHNR and CDR2 is FQNEAQ in the germline V gene (reference sequence). The V end was cut by 3 bases, the J end by 3 bases, with 14 bases between. The CDR3 has 15 amino acids. Here the CDR3 DNA reads TGTGCCAGCAGCTTGAGGAGAGGGCGTGAAGAGACCCAGTACTTC. Its protein is CASSLRRGREETQYF.

This clonotype was counted at least ten times. The chain employs TRBV5-1 and TRBJ1-1; D is unclear. Trimming removed 0 bases at V and 0 bases at J, with 6 bases between. The V gene's germline CDR1 is SGHRS and CDR2 YFSETQ. The CDR3 spans 14 residues. DNA of the CDR3: TGCGCCAGCAGCTTGGCCTCTATGAACACTGAAGCTTTCTTT. Protein: CASSLASMNTEAFF.

There are many counts of this clonotype. V and J are TRBV12-3 or TRBV12-4 and TRBJ2-3, with D perhaps matching TRBD2 (6 bases). This CDR3 has 15 amino acids. V was pared by 2 bases and J by 2 bases, with 11 bases between. The CDR3 sequence: CASSLNGGDTDTQYF. CDR3 sequence (DNA): TGTGCCAGCAGTTTAAATGGCGGGGACACAGATACGCAGTATTTT.